Listed here are 7 T cell receptor beta chains from one sample, sequenced in a study of T cells expressing NK-cell markers. TCRdb re-called the 5' RACE reads and shows each CDR3 protein once, DNA omitted. The ten most abundant clones cover around 1.4% of a sample with approximately 440,000 distinct CDR3 sequences. The source material was blood T cells: a sorted CD56 or NKG2C T cell subset, CD4+ or CD8+ T cells, or bulk PBMC T cells (not recorded which). All receptors come from a woman in her forties or fifties in good health.

This chain connects TRBV4-1 to TRBJ2-1; TCRdb outputs TRBD1, but without DNA this stays unchecked. Germline lookup yields CDR1 MGHRA and CDR2 YSYEKL. There are 14 residues in the CDR3. The chain's CDR3 is CASSPLGQTNEQFF.

The chain couples TRBV5-6 to TRBJ2-1; checking the TCRdb D call of TRBD1 is not possible without DNA. The CDR3 has 15 amino acids. The germline V gene has CDR1 SGHDT and CDR2 YYEEEE. This CDR3 reads CASSLMGQNYNEQFF.

The V gene is TRBV20-1, the J gene TRBJ2-1; TCRdb's D gene call, TRBD2, goes unchecked for lack of DNA. Germline V lookup: CDR1 DFQATT, CDR2 SNEGSKA (reference sequence). There are 13 residues in the CDR3. The CDR3: CSARPSGFGEQFF.

This chain connects TRBV2 to TRBJ2-1; TCRdb reports TRBD2, a call that lacks DNA to check it against. Germline V gives CDR1 SNHLY, CDR2 FYNNEI. There are 16 residues in the CDR3. The CDR3 loop reads CASMPWGLAGGNEQFF.

This chain links TRBV2 with TRBJ2-3; TCRdb reports TRBD1, a call that lacks DNA to check it against. Germline values: CDR1 SNHLY, CDR2 FYNNEI. This CDR3 region has 15 residues. The CDR3 spells CASTGDRGGTDTQYF.

The chain combines TRBV20-1 with TRBJ2-2. Germline loops: CDR1 DFQATT, CDR2 SNEGSKA (reference sequence). The CDR3 has 12 residues. The CDR3 loop is CSARDPFGELFF.

The chain links TRBV16 to TRBJ2-4; TCRdb outputs TRBD2, but without DNA this stays unchecked. CDR3 length: 12 residues. The V gene's germline CDR1 is KGHSY and CDR2 FQNENV. The CDR3 spells CASSRLSNIQYF.